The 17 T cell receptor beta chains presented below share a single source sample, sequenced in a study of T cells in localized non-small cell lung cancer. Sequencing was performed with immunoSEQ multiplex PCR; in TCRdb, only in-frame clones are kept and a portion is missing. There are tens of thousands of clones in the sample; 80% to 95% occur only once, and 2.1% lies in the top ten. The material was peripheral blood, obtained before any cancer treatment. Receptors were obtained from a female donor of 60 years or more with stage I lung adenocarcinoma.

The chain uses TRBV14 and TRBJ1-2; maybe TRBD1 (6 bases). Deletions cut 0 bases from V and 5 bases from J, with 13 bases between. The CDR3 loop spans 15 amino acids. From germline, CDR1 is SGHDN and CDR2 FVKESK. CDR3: CASSQEIGGAYGYTF. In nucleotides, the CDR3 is TGTGCCAGCAGCCAAGAGATTGGGGGCGCATATGGCTACACCTTC.

The chain's CDR3 is CASSGSSYNEQFF. The CDR3 nucleotides read TGTGCCAGTAGTGGGAGCTCCTACAATGAGCAGTTCTTC. The chain combines TRBV19 with TRBJ2-1; tentatively, D is TRBD2 (5 bases). Trimming stripped 5 bases from V and 0 bases from J, with 5 bases between. Per the germline V gene, CDR1 is LNHDA and CDR2 is SQIVND (reference sequence). The CDR3 totals 13 residues.

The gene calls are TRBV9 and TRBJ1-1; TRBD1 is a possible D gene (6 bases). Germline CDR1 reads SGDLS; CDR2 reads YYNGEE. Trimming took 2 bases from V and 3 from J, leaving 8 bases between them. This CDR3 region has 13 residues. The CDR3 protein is CASSVYRDTEAFF. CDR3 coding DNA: TGTGCCAGCAGCGTCTACAGGGACACTGAAGCTTTCTTT.

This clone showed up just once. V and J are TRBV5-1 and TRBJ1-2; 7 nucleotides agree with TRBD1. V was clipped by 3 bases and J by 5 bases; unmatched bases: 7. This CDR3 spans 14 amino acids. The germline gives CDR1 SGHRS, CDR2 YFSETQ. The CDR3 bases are TGCGCCAGCAGCTGGACGGGACAGAATTATGGCTACACCTTC. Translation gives CASSWTGQNYGYTF. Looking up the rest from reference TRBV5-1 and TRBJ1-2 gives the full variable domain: KAGVTQTPRYLIKTRGQQVTLSCSPISGHRSVSWYQQTPGQGLQFLFEYFSETQRNKGNFPGRFSGRQFSNSRSEMNVSTLELGDSALYLCASSWTGQNYGYTFGSGTRLTVV.

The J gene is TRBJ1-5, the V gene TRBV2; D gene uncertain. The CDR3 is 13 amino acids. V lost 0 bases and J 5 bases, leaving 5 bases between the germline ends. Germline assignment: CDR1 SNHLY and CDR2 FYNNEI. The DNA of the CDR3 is TGTGCCAGCAGTGAAGCGCTCGATCAGCCCCAGCATTTT. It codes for CASSEALDQPQHF.

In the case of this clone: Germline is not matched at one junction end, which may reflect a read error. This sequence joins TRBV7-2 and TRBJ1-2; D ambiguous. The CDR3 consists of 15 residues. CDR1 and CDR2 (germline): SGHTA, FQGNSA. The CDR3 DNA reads TGCGCCAGCAGCCAAGGCACAGCGGTCGACTATGGCTACACCTTC. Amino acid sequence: CASSQGTAVDYGYTF.

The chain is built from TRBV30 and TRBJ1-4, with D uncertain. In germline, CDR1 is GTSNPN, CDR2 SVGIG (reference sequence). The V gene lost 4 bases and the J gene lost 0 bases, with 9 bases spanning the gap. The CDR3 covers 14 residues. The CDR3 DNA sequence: TGTGCCTGGACGACGCAGGCAACTAATGAAAAACTGTTTTTT. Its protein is CAWTTQATNEKLFF.

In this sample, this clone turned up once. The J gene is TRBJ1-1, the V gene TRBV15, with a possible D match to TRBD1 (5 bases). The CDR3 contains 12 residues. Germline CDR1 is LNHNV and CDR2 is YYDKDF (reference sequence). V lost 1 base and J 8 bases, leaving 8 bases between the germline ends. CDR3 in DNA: TGTGCCACCAGCAGAGTTGGGACCGAAGCTTTCTTT. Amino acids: CATSRVGTEAFF.

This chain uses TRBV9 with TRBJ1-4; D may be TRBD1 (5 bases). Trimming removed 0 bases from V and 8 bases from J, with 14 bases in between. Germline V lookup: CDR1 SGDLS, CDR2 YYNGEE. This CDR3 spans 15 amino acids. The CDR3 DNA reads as TGTGCCAGCAGCGTAGGTGGGGGAGTGAGCGAAAAACTGTTTTTT. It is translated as CASSVGGGVSEKLFF.

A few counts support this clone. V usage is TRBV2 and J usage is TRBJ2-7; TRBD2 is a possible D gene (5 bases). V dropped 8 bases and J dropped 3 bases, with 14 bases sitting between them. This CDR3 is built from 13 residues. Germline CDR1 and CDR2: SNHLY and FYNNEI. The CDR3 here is CASETNLNYEQYF. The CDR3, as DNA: TGTGCCAGCGAGACTAACCTCAACTACGAGCAGTACTTC.

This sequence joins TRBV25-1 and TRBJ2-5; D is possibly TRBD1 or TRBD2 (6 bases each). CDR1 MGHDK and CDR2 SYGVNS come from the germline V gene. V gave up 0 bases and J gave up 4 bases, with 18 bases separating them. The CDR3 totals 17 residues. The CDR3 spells CASSEYKPGAVLETQYF. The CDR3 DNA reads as TGTGCCAGCAGTGAATATAAGCCGGGGGCGGTTTTAGAGACCCAGTACTTC. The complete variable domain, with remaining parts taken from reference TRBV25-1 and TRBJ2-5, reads EADIYQTPRYLVIGTGKKITLECSQTMGHDKMYWYQQDPGMELHLIHYSYGVNSTEKGDLSSESTVSRIRTEHFPLTLESARPSHTSQYLCASSEYKPGAVLETQYFGPGTRLLVL.

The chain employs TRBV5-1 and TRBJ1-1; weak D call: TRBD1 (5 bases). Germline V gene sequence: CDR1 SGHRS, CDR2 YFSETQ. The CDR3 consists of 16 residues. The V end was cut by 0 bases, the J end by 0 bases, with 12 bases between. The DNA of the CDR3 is TGCGCCAGCAGCTTGGTCCCTCAGGGCATGAACACTGAAGCTTTCTTT. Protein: CASSLVPQGMNTEAFF.

Here the CDR3 reads CASSGGQGVSYEQYF. CDR3 DNA: TGTGCCAGCAGTGGGGGACAGGGGGTTTCCTACGAGCAGTACTTC. This chain uses TRBV25-1 with TRBJ2-7, with TRBD1 identical over 11 bases. Germline CDR1 is MGHDK and CDR2 is SYGVNS. This CDR3 region has 15 residues. The J segment lost 1 base and the V segment lost 4 bases, leaving 3 bases of the junction unmatched.

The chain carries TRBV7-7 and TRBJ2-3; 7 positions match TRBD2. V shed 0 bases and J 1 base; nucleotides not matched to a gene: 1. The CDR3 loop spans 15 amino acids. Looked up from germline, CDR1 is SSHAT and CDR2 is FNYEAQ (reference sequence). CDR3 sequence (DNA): TGTGCCAGCAGCTTAGCGGGGAGGGGCACAGATACGCAGTATTTT. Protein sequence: CASSLAGRGTDTQYF.

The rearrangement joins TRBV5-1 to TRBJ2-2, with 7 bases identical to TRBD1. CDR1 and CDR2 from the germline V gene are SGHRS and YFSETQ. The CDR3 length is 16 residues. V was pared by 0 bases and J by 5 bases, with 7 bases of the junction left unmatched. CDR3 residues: CASSLGQGRGTGELFF. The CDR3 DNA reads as TGCGCCAGCAGCTTGGGACAGGGACGGGGAACCGGGGAGCTGTTTTTT. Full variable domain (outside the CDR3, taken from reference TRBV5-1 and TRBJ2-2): KAGVTQTPRYLIKTRGQQVTLSCSPISGHRSVSWYQQTPGQGLQFLFEYFSETQRNKGNFPGRFSGRQFSNSRSEMNVSTLELGDSALYLCASSLGQGRGTGELFFGEGSRLTVL.

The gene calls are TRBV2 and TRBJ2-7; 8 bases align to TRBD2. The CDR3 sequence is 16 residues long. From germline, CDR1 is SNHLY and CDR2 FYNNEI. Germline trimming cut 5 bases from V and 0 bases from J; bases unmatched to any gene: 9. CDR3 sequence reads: CASSSARGVSSYEQYF. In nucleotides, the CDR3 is TGTGCCAGCAGTTCCGCGCGGGGGGTTAGCTCCTACGAGCAGTACTTC.

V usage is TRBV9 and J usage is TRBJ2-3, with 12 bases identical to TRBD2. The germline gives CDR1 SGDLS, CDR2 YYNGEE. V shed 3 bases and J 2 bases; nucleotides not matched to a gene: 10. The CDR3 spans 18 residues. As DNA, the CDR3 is TGTGCCAGCAGCGCCGCACCAAGACTAGCGGGAGCCACAGATACGCAGTATTTT. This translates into CASSAAPRLAGATDTQYF.